This T cell receptor (beta chain) was identified during a study of cytomegalovirus exposure and HLA in healthy donors. Overall study results and limits: Compared with the approximately 670-donor mean, an Asian-associated ancestry cluster reportedly had fewer N-insertions, according to a later analysis. Reports indicated that the classifier achieved high specificity and sensitivity in diagnosing cytomegalovirus status. Most TCRs appeared rarely, but some public TCRs recurred in many donors. Earlier results showed most TCR beta V segments being productive about 87% or about 30% of the time.

Concerning this clone itself: Antigen specificity is unknown.

Use of 60 Vbeta and 13 Jbeta primers characterized the PCR. The data were produced by immunoSEQ multiplex PCR, yet TCRdb's version contains in-frame clones alone and is incomplete. The sample includes some 98,000 clones, roughly 77% of them seen just once. Sequencing was done on a sample of PBMCs. The sequence derives from a human donor in good health.

Here the CDR3 DNA reads TGTGCCAGCAGCTTAGCACAGGGTGATGGCTACACCTTC. Amino acids: CASSLAQGDGYTF. The chain uses TRBV7-2 and TRBJ1-2, with D perhaps matching TRBD1 (6 bases). This CDR3 has 13 residues. Germline lookup yields CDR1 SGHTA and CDR2 FQGNSA. Trimming shortened V by 0 bases and J by 6 bases, and 8 bases separated the two germline ends.